This entry is about one TCR beta chain. This sample was included in a study of blood T cell repertoires in COVID-19. In the authors' methods: Estimated nucleated cell counts came from reference gene primer amplification. Clones were sequenced by immunoSEQ multiplex PCR, and TCRdb holds only the in-frame ones, with some missing. For V, J and clone size, that table is used; D and trimming come from the DNA. The repertoire holds approximately 280,000 clones, over 75% seen once, with approximately 11% in the top ten. Germline V gives CDR1 SGHRS, CDR2 YFSETQ. The CDR3 contains 13 residues. Trimming pared 4 bases from V and 1 base from J, leaving 8 bases between.

This chain joins TRBV5-1 and TRBJ1-1; D perhaps matches TRBD1 (6 bases). The source material was peripheral blood. The TCR sequence derives from a woman between 65 and 79 years old with acute or convalescent COVID-19. Here the CDR3 reads CASSMGQNTEAFF. CDR3 coding DNA: TGCGCCAGCAGCATGGGACAGAACACTGAAGCTTTCTTT.